This TCR beta chain was captured by sequencing in a study of CD8+CD57+ T cells in acquired aplastic anemia. Patients sequenced had flow cytometry evidence of CD8+CD57+ cell expansion. The template used for profiling TCR beta VDJ and CDR3 was genomic DNA. TCRdb processed the reads anew with MiXCR; each CDR3 protein has one entry. The sample records about 250,000 distinct CDR3 sequences, 45% to 50% being singletons. Source material: sorted CD4+, CD8+, or CD8+CD57+ T cells (not recorded which) from PBMCs. The sequence was collected from a human donor with aplastic anemia.

CDR3 protein: CASSLLSGGRTEAFF. The DNA for the CDR3 is TGTGCCAGCAGCTTATTATCAGGGGGCCGCACTGAAGCTTTCTTT. The rearrangement uses TRBV11-2 and TRBJ1-1; 8 nucleotides align to TRBD1. V lost 2 bases, J lost 4 bases, and 6 bases stayed unmatched. CDR1 is SGHAT and CDR2 is FQNNGV in the germline V gene. The CDR3 covers 15 residues.